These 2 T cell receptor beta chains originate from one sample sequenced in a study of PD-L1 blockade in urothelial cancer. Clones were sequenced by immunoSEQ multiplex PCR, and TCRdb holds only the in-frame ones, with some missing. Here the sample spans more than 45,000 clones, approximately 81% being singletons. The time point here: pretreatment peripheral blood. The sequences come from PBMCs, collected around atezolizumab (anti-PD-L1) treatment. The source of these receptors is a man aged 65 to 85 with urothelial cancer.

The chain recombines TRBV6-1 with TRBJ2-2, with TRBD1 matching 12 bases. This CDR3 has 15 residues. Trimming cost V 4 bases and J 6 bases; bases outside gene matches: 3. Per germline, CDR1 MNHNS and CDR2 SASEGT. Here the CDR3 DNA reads TGTGCCAGCAGTGGGGGACAGGGGGCTCCCGGGGAGCTGTTTTTT. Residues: CASSGGQGAPGELFF.

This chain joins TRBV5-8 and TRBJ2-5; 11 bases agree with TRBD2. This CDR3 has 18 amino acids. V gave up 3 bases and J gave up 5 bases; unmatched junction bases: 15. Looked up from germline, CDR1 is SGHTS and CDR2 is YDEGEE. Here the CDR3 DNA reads TGTGCCAGCAGCTCCTGGCTTAAGGAGACTAGCGGGGCGGAGACCCAGTACTTC. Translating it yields CASSSWLKETSGAETQYF.